The 20 T cell receptor beta chains in this list originate from one sample, sequenced in a study of tissue T cells after allogeneic stem cell transplantation. Some clones are missing from TCRdb's copy, which holds only in-frame ones; the method was immunoSEQ multiplex PCR. The repertoire holds roughly 50,000 clones, with around 67% as singletons. The sample consisted of sorted cells pooled from one or two spleens. The receptor source for this set is a pool of C57BL/6 mice in good health.

Details on this clone: These gene names are mouse names. Coverage ceases 1 residue before the CDR3 finishes, and the germline J gene fills in the end. The rearrangement links TRBV4 to TRBJ2-7; no clear D. Trimming stripped 3 bases from V and 0 bases from J, with 3 bases between. Germline V gene data show CDR1 as LGHDT and CDR2 as YNNKQL (reference sequence). The CDR3 extends over 12 amino acids. CDR3 bases read: TGTGCCAGCAGCTACCTCTCCTATGAACAGTAC. It yields the protein CASSYLSYEQY. The CDR3 reads in full as CASSYLSYEQYF.

With regard to this clone: The gene names given are mouse names. The CDR3 goes on 1 residue after the read ends, and that part is filled in from the germline J gene. The chain employs TRBV20 and TRBJ1-1, with a possible D match to TRBD1 (5 bases). The V end lost 1 base, the J end lost 1 base, and 7 bases lay between the germline ends. The CDR3 totals 13 residues. Germline assignment: CDR1 GFQATS and CDR2 STVNSAI. The CDR3 here is CGARGDRNTEVFF. The CDR3 bases that were read are TGTGGTGCTAGGGGGGACCGAAACACAGAAGTCTTC.

To note about this clone: Each gene name is a mouse one. The CDR3: CASSYTGGRNTLYF. CDR3 DNA, as far as it was read: TGTGCCAGCAGCTATACTGGGGGACGAAACACCTTGTAC. The V gene is TRBV4, the J gene TRBJ2-4; 8 bases fit TRBD2. The read stops 1 residue short of the end of the CDR3; the missing end is completed from the germline J gene. Germline CDR1 is LGHDT and CDR2 is YNNKQL (reference sequence). J gave up 5 bases and V 3 bases, and 4 bases lay outside the gene matches. The CDR3 sequence is 14 residues long.

In this sample, this clone turned up once. The listed genes are named as in mouse. The read stops 1 residue short of the end of the CDR3; the missing end is completed from the germline J gene. This chain joins TRBV16 and TRBJ2-7, with 9 bases that match TRBD2. The CDR3 runs to 15 residues. The V gene's germline CDR1 is SGHSA and CDR2 FRNQAP. Trimming cost V 0 bases and J 4 bases; bases outside gene matches: 4. CDR3 bases read: TGTGCAAGCAGCTTAGATACCTGGGGGGGGTATGAACAGTAC. It codes for CASSLDTWGGYEQY. The entire CDR3 reads CASSLDTWGGYEQYF.

Remarks on this clone: These gene names are mouse names. Read coverage stops 1 residue before the CDR3 terminus; the germline J gene supplies the remainder. The chain recombines TRBV20 with TRBJ1-1; D remains ambiguous. Germline assignment: CDR1 GFQATS and CDR2 STVNSAI. Trimming shortened V by 0 bases and J by 3 bases, and 8 bases separated the two germline ends. The length of the CDR3 is 13 residues. CDR3 DNA (partial): TGTGGTGCTAGGGACAGGAGGGACACAGAAGTCTTC. It translates to CGARDRRDTEVF. The whole CDR3 sequence reads CGARDRRDTEVFF.

Comment on this clone: The listed genes are named as in mouse. The DNA ends 1 residue before the CDR3 does, and the rest of the CDR3 is filled in from the germline J gene. The rearrangement joins TRBV5 to TRBJ1-3; the match to TRBD1 covers 7 bases. Germline values: CDR1 LGHNA, CDR2 YNLKQL (reference sequence). The ends lost 3 bases at V and 0 bases at J; junction bases unmatched: 5. This CDR3 is 16 amino acids long. CDR3 protein: CASSQRQGDSGNTLYF. The CDR3 DNA, read in part, is TGTGCCAGCAGCCAGCGACAGGGCGATTCTGGAAATACGCTCTAT.

In the case of this clone: The gene symbols are mouse symbols. The read gets to within 1 residue of the CDR3 end, and the germline J gene fills in the rest. The genes are TRBV1 and TRBJ2-3, with TRBD1 as a possible D gene (6 bases). CDR1 and CDR2 (germline): NSQYPW, LRSPGD (reference sequence). This CDR3 has 13 amino acids. Trimming pared 2 bases from V and 4 bases from J, leaving 7 bases between. CDR3 protein: CTCSAQGSETLYF. CDR3 DNA (partial): TGCACCTGCAGTGCACAGGGGTCAGAAACGCTGTAT.

This clone was counted only a few times. Gene names are the mouse ones. The DNA ends 1 residue before the CDR3 does, and the rest of the CDR3 is filled in from the germline J gene. This chain links TRBV19 with TRBJ1-3, with D possibly TRBD1 on 6 matching bases. The germline gives CDR1 FNHDT, CDR2 SITEND (reference sequence). Trimming removed 0 bases from V and 0 bases from J, with 7 bases in between. This CDR3 has 15 residues. CDR3 protein: CASSIDRDSGNTLYF. CDR3 DNA (partial): TGTGCCAGCAGTATAGACAGGGATTCTGGAAATACGCTCTAT.

With respect to this clone: The gene names given are mouse names. Read coverage stops 1 residue before the CDR3 terminus; the germline J gene supplies the remainder. This rearrangement joins TRBV12-1 to TRBJ2-3; 8 bases line up with TRBD2. V shed 4 bases and J 8 bases; nucleotides not matched to a gene: 10. This CDR3 spans 14 amino acids. The germline gives CDR1 SGHSN, CDR2 HYEKVE. The chain's CDR3 is CASSPGLAYATLYF. CDR3 bases read: TGTGCCAGCTCCCCGGGACTGGCCTATGCAACGCTGTAT.

A remark on this clone: Gene names are mouse gene names. The CDR3 end falls 1 residue outside the read, so it is completed with the germline J gene. The rearrangement uses TRBV4 and TRBJ1-5, with a weak D call TRBD1 (5 bases). The V and J ends lost 5 bases and 9 bases respectively, with 11 bases between them. The CDR3 is made up of 12 amino acids. CDR1 is LGHDT and CDR2 is YNNKQL in the germline V gene (reference sequence). The CDR3 spells CASSPGRGAPLF. CDR3 DNA, as far as it was read: TGTGCCAGCAGCCCCGGGAGGGGGGCTCCGCTT.

This clone was recorded a few times. Mouse gene names apply. CDR3 DNA (partial): TGTGCCAGCAGCTCTGACAGAAACACCGGGCAGCTCTAC. Amino acid sequence: CASSSDRNTGQLY. The full-length CDR3 reads as CASSSDRNTGQLYF. This chain uses TRBV3 with TRBJ2-2, with D tentatively TRBD1 (5 bases). Read sequence stops 1 residue before the CDR3 end, and the germline J gene provides the missing end. This CDR3 is built from 14 residues. The germline V gene has CDR1 SNHLY and CDR2 FYNGKV (reference sequence). Between the trimmed V and J ends, which lost 4 bases and 1 base, there was a span of 7 bases.

This clone was counted only a few times. Any gene name here is a mouse gene name. The read terminates 1 residue before the CDR3 end, so the remaining end is supplied by the germline J gene. The chain carries TRBV31 and TRBJ2-7; weak D call: TRBD2 (6 bases). This CDR3 spans 13 amino acids. Between the trimmed V and J ends, which lost 1 base and 3 bases, there was a span of 10 bases. The germline V gene encodes CDR1 GKSSPN and CDR2 SITVG. CDR3 protein: CAWSPPGVYEQYF. CDR3 DNA (partial): TGTGCCTGGAGTCCCCCTGGGGTCTATGAACAGTAC.

Worth noting for this clone: All gene names here are mouse names. With the read ending 1 residue before the CDR3 end, the germline J gene is used to fill in that end. The J gene is TRBJ2-2, the V gene TRBV13-2, with D possibly matching TRBD2 (6 bases). Germline values: CDR1 NNHNN, CDR2 SYGAGS (reference sequence). This CDR3 is 15 amino acids long. V was trimmed by 1 base and J by 2 bases, leaving 9 bases between them. The CDR3 region is CASGDNWVNTGQLYF. CDR3 DNA, as far as it was read: TGTGCCAGCGGTGATAACTGGGTGAACACCGGGCAGCTCTAC.

This clone was counted a single time. Its ends do not fully match the called genes, so a read error is possible. The listed genes are named as in mouse. The read stops 1 residue short of the end of the CDR3; the missing end is completed from the germline J gene. V gene TRBV13-2 combines with J gene TRBJ1-2; D call uncertain. The CDR3 loop spans 12 amino acids. Germline-derived CDR1 and CDR2 are NNHNN and SYGAGS (reference sequence). This CDR3 is CASGDGRPDYTF. The DNA read from the CDR3 is TGTGCCAGCGGGGATGGGAGGCCCGACTACACC.

On this clone itself: Mouse names are used for the genes. The CDR3 loop is CASSPYRGPGNTLYF. The sequenced CDR3 bases are TGTGCTAGCAGTCCGTACAGGGGGCCTGGAAATACGCTCTAT. The chain is built from TRBV29 and TRBJ1-3, with 9 positions matching TRBD1. The read falls 1 residue short of the CDR3 end, and the missing part is taken from the germline J gene. V lost 5 bases, J lost 2 bases, and 4 bases stayed unmatched. Germline V gives CDR1 MSHET, CDR2 SYDVDS. The CDR3 is 15 amino acids.

About this clone itself: Mouse names are used for the genes. Read coverage stops 1 residue before the CDR3 terminus; the germline J gene supplies the remainder. J is TRBJ1-1 and V is TRBV1; D not resolved. The CDR3 has 15 residues. CDR1 and CDR2 from the germline V gene are NSQYPW and LRSPGD (reference sequence). The ends were cut back, 0 bases at V and 1 base at J, with 9 bases in the middle. The CDR3 protein is CTCSADHGGNTEVFF. The CDR3 DNA, read in part, is TGCACCTGCAGTGCAGATCACGGAGGGAACACAGAAGTCTTC.

In regard to this clone: Germline and genes here are mouse. CDR3 sequence: CASSELGGPYEQYF. CDR3 DNA, as far as it was read: TGTGCCAGCAGTGAACTGGGGGGGCCGTATGAACAGTAC. The chain couples TRBV13-3 to TRBJ2-7; TRBD2 agrees at 11 bases. The CDR3 end lies 1 residue beyond the end of the read and is filled in from the germline J gene. The CDR3 covers 14 residues. With 2 bases clipped from V and 4 bases from J, the junction kept 2 bases outside the gene matches. The germline gives CDR1 NNHDY, CDR2 SYVADS.

Remarks on this clone: The gene symbols are mouse symbols. Read coverage stops 1 residue before the CDR3 terminus; the germline J gene supplies the remainder. The chain couples TRBV13-1 to TRBJ2-1, with 13 bases aligning to TRBD2. V lost 3 bases, J lost 1 base, and 1 base stayed unmatched. Germline loops: CDR1 NSHNY, CDR2 SYGAGN. This CDR3 is built from 16 residues. The CDR3 here is CASSGDWGGNYAEQFF. The DNA read from the CDR3 is TGTGCCAGCAGTGGGGACTGGGGGGGGAACTATGCTGAGCAGTTC.

This clone has just a few counts. Gene and germline names: mouse. The read ends 1 residue before the CDR3 terminus; that terminus is restored from the germline J gene. J is TRBJ2-7 and V is TRBV5; D ambiguous. V dropped 0 bases and J dropped 4 bases, with 7 bases sitting between them. Germline CDR1 LGHNA, CDR2 YNLKQL (reference sequence). The CDR3 runs 13 residues. Partial CDR3 DNA: TGTGCCAGCAGCCAAGAAGCCAATTATGAACAGTAC. This sequence encodes CASSQEANYEQY. The entire CDR3 protein is CASSQEANYEQYF.

As regards this clone: Gene labels here are mouse ones. The read stops 1 residue short of the end of the CDR3; the missing end is completed from the germline J gene. The rearrangement joins TRBV12-2 to TRBJ1-6; D unresolved. TRBJ1-6 is designated an ORF whose function remains uncertain. This CDR3 comprises 15 residues. Germline assignment: CDR1 SGHLS and CDR2 HYDKME. The V gene lost 3 bases and the J gene lost 0 bases, with 8 bases spanning the gap. The CDR3 protein is CASSLTNSYNSPLYF. The CDR3 DNA, read in part, is TGTGCCAGCTCTTTGACAAATTCCTATAATTCGCCCCTCTAC.